This T cell receptor beta chain appears in the sequencing data of a study of shared clonotypes between healthy human individuals. It was at deep level that the assay was run. The repertoire was sequenced with immunoSEQ multiplex PCR; TCRdb's copy has only in-frame clones and lacks some. The data show under 650,000 clones, 96% seen once. Those who donated, Caucasian adults without exception, all lived in Nashville, Tennessee. The CDR3 has 15 residues. V dropped 1 base and J dropped 5 bases, with 12 bases sitting between them. The germline CDR1 and CDR2 sequences are SGHNT and YENEEA. This TCR was sampled from a woman in her 30s in good health. V and J are TRBV11-3 and TRBJ2-1; TRBD1 is a possible D gene (6 bases). The sequencing sample was made of naive CD4+ T cells sorted from blood. Subset here: CD45RA+ positively selected. CDR3: CASSLGQGLDNEQFF. The CDR3, as DNA: TGTGCCAGCAGCTTAGGGCAGGGGCTGGACAATGAGCAGTTCTTC.